The following is a T cell receptor (beta chain) sequence with its context. The antigen this receptor binds is unknown. No base quality values were provided; no much bigger clone lies one nucleotide off. These data are taken from a study of cytomegalovirus exposure and HLA in healthy donors (dated by TCRdb to about 2017). About the investigation overall: In an earlier analysis of about 560 of the donors, around 300 Gb of sequence data and 100 million or so unique TCR beta sequences from about 180 million T cells were reported. An early release covering some 640 HLA-typed donors comprised around 300 gigabases of sequencing data and roughly 85 million unique TCR sequences. Of the 398 genotyped donors, less than 90% were placed in the genetic ancestry cluster associated with self-reported Caucasian donors. The aim of the study was to test whether cataloging public T cell receptors could identify signatures of past pathogen exposure. The study used immunosequencing to profile the T cell repertoires of approximately 650 subjects and linked those repertoires to cytomegalovirus serostatus. In addition to the first cohort of roughly 700 subjects, a separate validation cohort of 130 or so different subjects was used. High-throughput TCR immunosequencing, statistical association of individual TCRs with disease status, and machine learning were combined to predict cytomegalovirus infection status. A later analysis re-examined previously published TCR beta repertoires from more than 650 donors and added high-resolution HLA genotyping to investigate patterns of TCR occurrence. Rather than drawing on any new phenotypic data, the later analysis identified candidate immune exposures from TCR beta sequences and the way those sequences occurred across donors. In an earlier analysis of about 590 of the donors, high-throughput TCR beta sequencing was used to judge whether each TCR beta V gene segment behaved as functional or pseudogenic. Donor age, sex, ethnicity and CMV serostatus were compiled together with the repertoire data. A later genetic analysis used genome-wide SNP genotypes for about 60% of the roughly 700 donors, treating that subset as a discovery cohort. Every discovery cohort repertoire had been produced on one sequencing platform. HLA typing included class I and class II loci at four-digit resolution. Typing coverage differed by locus: A, B, C, DRB1 and DQB1 were typed in about 629-640 donors, DQA1 in roughly 510, DPA1 in some 610, and DPB1 in about 450. Because of strong linkage in the cohort, roughly five DR-DQ haplotypes were treated as single units for association and clustering. Among around 400 genotyped donors of the cohort, an average of about 240,000 unique TCR beta nucleotide sequences were sequenced per donor, 15% to 20% of them non-productive.

Trimming takes 6 bases from V and 10 bases from J, and the germline ends sit 13 bases apart. In the germline V gene (reference sequence), CDR1 corresponds to MNHEY and CDR2 to SMNVEV. From cysteine to phenylalanine, the CDR3 is 12 amino acids long. CDR3 DNA is the only sequence kept; it has 36 bases, read in frame from the first base. The cohort comprised some 700 healthy bone marrow donors. Cohort members were all nominally healthy when sampled, although unrecorded immune exposures were likely present. The donor was CMV seropositive and was included in the group of 250 to 300 seropositive cohort members. Every donor gave a peripheral blood sample, and the peripheral blood mononuclear cells from that sample were used for TCR beta sequencing. The Qiagen DNeasy Blood Extraction Kit was used to extract genomic DNA from the blood cell samples. Libraries were prepared through the immunoSEQ multiplex PCR assay. For the multiplex PCR, a mixture combining 60 forward primers for TCR Vbeta segments and 13 reverse primers for TCR Jbeta segments was used. Amplification of the CDR3 region of rearranged TCR beta genes was performed with a multiplex PCR assay on genomic DNA. The Illumina HiSeq System was used to sequence the amplified TCR beta libraries as 87-base-pair reads. The paper's processing steps were these. A later analysis tallied tens of millions of unique TCR beta chains across the 666 repertoires, and 10 million to 11 million of those chains were shared by two or more donors. Raw reads were error-corrected and collapsed into unique sequences by a nearest-neighbor algorithm in which closely related sequences were merged to remove PCR and sequencing errors. Alignment of CDR3 sequences to IMGT reference sequences was used to assign V, D and J gene segments. For a sequence to be retained, a match of at least six nucleotides was required to both a V gene segment and a J gene segment. Rearrangements were called productive when the CDR3 lacked stop codons and stayed in frame with V and J; all others were non-productive. Following IMGT convention, CDR3 was defined as the stretch from the second conserved V-encoded cysteine up to the conserved J-encoded phenylalanine. Sequences without an unambiguous match to a single V gene segment were excluded from the earlier analysis of 450 to 750 of the donors. An earlier analysis of a few hundred of the donors classified V segments as functional when productive rearrangements were above 56.7% and as segregating when the standard deviation between donors was above 5%. A statistical classification framework was built to diagnose cytomegalovirus status from the catalog of TCR beta chain sequences. A later analysis assigned V and J genes by comparing TCR nucleotide sequences with IMGT/GENE-DB human TR gene sequences. A later analysis assigned CDR3 sequences and most-parsimonious VDJ recombination scenarios with the TCRdist pipeline. A later analysis defined each TCR beta chain by its CDR3 amino acid sequence plus V-gene family, and excluded reads lacking a unique V-gene family. As a way to deal with suspected cross-contamination and a sequencing artifact, a later analysis dropped 450 to 700 nucleotide sequences that were highly shared and had low generation probability. In a later analysis, a clonal expansion index was calculated for each public chain from normalized within-repertoire ranks of inferred template counts. Generation probabilities in a later analysis came from a VDJ recombination model fitted to out-of-frame rearrangements, and those results were checked against IGoR. A later analysis scored TCR-TCR, TCR-HLA and TCR-CMV co-occurrence with hypergeometric tests, applying a repertoire-size bias correction to TCR pairs. A later analysis estimated false discovery rates by permuting HLA or CMV assignments 20 times. A later analysis grouped co-occurring TCRs with DBSCAN, adding TCRdist sequence similarity when clustering within HLA-allele-positive subsets. For co-occurrence clustering, repertoires with fewer than 30,000 or more than 120,000 public chains were excluded, along with about five repertoires with anomalous nucleotide sharing. The table comes from immuneACCESS by way of TCRdb, which keeps in-frame sequences with V and J called. Part of the clones is missing from these tables; in studies checked, under half for an unresolved V gene and the rest for unknown reasons. The V and J calls and clone size were taken over from that table, and D and trimming were inferred from the DNA. The sample table contains about 110,000 clones; only one count was recorded for about four fifths of them. Roughly a fifth of the sample is held by the ten biggest clonotypes.

Results and caveats for the whole study, not just this receptor: Most TCR sequences were seen in very few donors, while some public TCRs were found in many individuals. CMV serostatus was the only immune exposure information available for the cohort. In vitro tests confirmed that three of the cytomegalovirus-associated TCR beta chains recognize cytomegalovirus antigens. Correlated functional status among segregating V segments might reflect linkage disequilibrium, but an unknown experimental factor could not be ruled out. According to a later analysis, most CMV-associated TCR beta chains appeared to be HLA-restricted, and the HLA associations seemed to be driven largely by CMV exposure. The study listed around 160 TCR beta chains as associated with cytomegalovirus. Only TCR beta chains were sequenced in this cohort, and the absence of alpha or paired-chain data limited detectable features. In a later analysis, HLA-associated TCR beta chains were found to be more clonally expanded and to have lower generation probabilities than equally common non-associated chains. An association between a missense DCLRE1C variant and V-gene and J-gene trimming of TCR beta chains was found in a later genetic analysis and replicated in an independent cohort. A further reported finding was that TCR beta sequences accurately predicted the HLA-A and HLA-B alleles for most subjects in the first cohort. According to a later analysis, parvovirus B19, influenza, CMV and Epstein-Barr virus appeared linked to several top co-occurrence clusters. It was suggested by the authors that the approach could potentially be generalized to other disease states and immunological phenotypes. Some IMGT-functional V segments, including TRBV6-2 and TRBV6-3, could not be told apart with the 87-base-pair reads, so those segments were excluded. Strong co-occurrence of HLA alleles, especially DR and DQ, made assigning TCR associations to individual alleles difficult. An earlier analysis of roughly 570 of the donors showed that most TCR beta V segments appeared in productive rearrangements either about 87% or about 30% of the time, which broadly matched IMGT annotations. A later genetic analysis reported fewer N-insertions in productive TCRs among donors in an Asian-associated ancestry cluster than the approximately 700-donor mean. Because counts were too low, more than 15 rarely observed V segments, including chromosome 9 orphons, were left out of the earlier analysis of a few hundred of the donors. A cluster of highly shared sequence variants was judged likely to be a technical artifact of the sequencing pipeline. A later analysis associated about 17,000 TCR beta sequences with specific HLA alleles at a false discovery rate of 0.05. HLA typing was unavailable for some donors at each locus, so association tests used only the typed subset. A later analysis found that TCR association rates varied across HLA loci, with DRB1 alleles showing the most associated TCRs and HLA-C alleles the fewest. Roughly uniform sequencing depth across donors was assumed in presence/absence analyses, although this assumption may not hold. The classifier was reported to diagnose cytomegalovirus status with high specificity and sensitivity in both the original and validation cohorts.

Sequencing used PBMCs. The clonotype comes from a man younger than 45 in good health and CMV-seropositive. This receptor chain uses TRBV27 and TRBJ2-1, and perhaps TRBD2 as D gene, on 6 matching bases. The bases read TGTGCCAGCAGGGAGGGCCGCGGGGAGCAGTTCTTC. This sequence encodes CASREGRGEQFF.